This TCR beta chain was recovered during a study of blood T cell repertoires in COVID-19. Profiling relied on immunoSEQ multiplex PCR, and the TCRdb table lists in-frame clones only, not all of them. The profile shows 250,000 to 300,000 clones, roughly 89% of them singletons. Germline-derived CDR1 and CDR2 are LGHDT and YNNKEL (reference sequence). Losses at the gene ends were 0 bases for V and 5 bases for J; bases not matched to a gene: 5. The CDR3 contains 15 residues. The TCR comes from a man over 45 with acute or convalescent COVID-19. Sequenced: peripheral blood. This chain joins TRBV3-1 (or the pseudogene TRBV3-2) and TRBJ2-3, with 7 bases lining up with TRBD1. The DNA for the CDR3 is TGTGCCAGCAGCCAAGAGACGACAGGGAGAGATACGCAGTATTTT. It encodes CASSQETTGRDTQYF.